By share of the sample, the clone carrying this T cell receptor beta chain is medium-sized. Its matching antigen is unknown. Generated by immunoSEQ multiplex PCR, the TCRdb table keeps only in-frame clones and is missing some. Here the sample spans over 10,000 clones, less than 80% being singletons. The CDR3 loop spans 17 amino acids. Germline CDR1 and CDR2: SGHRS and YFSETQ. The junction had 8 bases not matched to a gene; V was cut back by 0 bases and J by 3 bases. The data derive from a study of tumor-infiltrating lymphocytes in localized non-small cell lung cancer. Background on the study: The cohort mixed smokers and never-smokers, several histologies, and some post-neoadjuvant-chemotherapy samples.

Notes on the study in general: No T-cell fraction difference was seen between IM1 and IM2 tumors. Technical variation could not be separated from intratumor heterogeneity here. Not all patients were TCR sequenced, owing to tissue quantity.

The sample was uninvolved lung tissue not adjacent to the tumor. The rearrangement uses TRBV5-1 and TRBJ2-3, with 9 bases matching TRBD2. The receptor was isolated from a human donor with non-small cell lung cancer. CDR3 sequence (DNA): TGCGCCAGCAGCTTGGGGGCTAGCGGGGCCCGAACAGATACGCAGTATTTT. Translated, it gives CASSLGASGARTDTQYF.